This is a list of T cell receptor beta chains from one sample in a study of T-cell reconstitution after alpha-beta-depleted transplantation in children. TCRdb reanalysed the PCR reads using MiXCR and keeps one entry per CDR3 protein. The sample has more than 400,000 distinct CDR3 sequences, over 40% seen once. The sequencing used PBMCs, collected before TCRalphabeta/CD19-depleted stem cell transplant. The receptors come from a girl aged 2 to 10 with aplastic anemia, due to receive a stem cell transplant. CDR3s include the opening cysteine and the closing phenylalanine or tryptophan.

v_gene: TRBV20-1; CDR3aa: CSAVSSGLAVQETQYF
v_gene: TRBV27; CDR3aa: CASSFGTDRANVLTF
v_gene: TRBV12-3/TRBV12-4; CDR3aa: CASRPSRETQYF
v_gene: TRBV4-1; CDR3aa: CASSQWRGSTDTQYF
v_gene: TRBV3-1; CDR3aa: CASSRSDRGTYGYTF
v_gene: TRBV6-1; CDR3aa: CASRDLRQGAYEQYF
v_gene: TRBV4-2; CDR3aa: CASSQDLTGGPREQYF
v_gene: TRBV20-1; CDR3aa: CSARTDRPNEKLFF
v_gene: TRBV20-1; CDR3aa: CSARLRTSGRSTQYF
v_gene: TRBV20-1; CDR3aa: CSATDRGADTQYF
v_gene: TRBV7-2; CDR3aa: CASSTNPAGVRETQYF
v_gene: TRBV27; CDR3aa: CASSLSGASYEQYF
v_gene: TRBV6-1; CDR3aa: CASSAGTSLSYEQYF
v_gene: TRBV6-5; CDR3aa: CASSYKGPANTGELFF
v_gene: TRBV5-5; CDR3aa: CASSSSTLNEQFF
v_gene: TRBV14; CDR3aa: CASCNPYTDTQYF
v_gene: TRBV19; CDR3aa: CASTVGLAGGRNEQFF
v_gene: TRBV4-1; CDR3aa: CASSQKELGGKNTEAFF
v_gene: TRBV6-5; CDR3aa: CASRYYETQYF
v_gene: TRBV5-1; CDR3aa: CASSLAYGGAAMNTEAFF
v_gene: TRBV19; CDR3aa: CASSPWISDQETQYF
v_gene: TRBV12-3/TRBV12-4; CDR3aa: CASRDSQYGYTF
v_gene: TRBV28; CDR3aa: CASTLPGQYNEQFF
v_gene: TRBV12-3/TRBV12-4; CDR3aa: CASSLGGRTYEQYF
v_gene: TRBV2; CDR3aa: CASSVILSSYEQYF